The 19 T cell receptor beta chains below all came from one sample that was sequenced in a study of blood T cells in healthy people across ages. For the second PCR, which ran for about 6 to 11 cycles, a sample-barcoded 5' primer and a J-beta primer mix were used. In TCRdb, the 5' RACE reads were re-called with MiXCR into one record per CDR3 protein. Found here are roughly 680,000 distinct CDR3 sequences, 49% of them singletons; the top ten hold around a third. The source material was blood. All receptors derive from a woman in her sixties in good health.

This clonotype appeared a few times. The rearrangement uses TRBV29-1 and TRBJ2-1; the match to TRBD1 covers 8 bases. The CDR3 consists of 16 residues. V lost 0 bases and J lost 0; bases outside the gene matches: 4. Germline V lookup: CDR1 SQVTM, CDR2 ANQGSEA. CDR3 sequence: CSVEEGTGASYNEQFF. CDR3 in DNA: TGCAGCGTTGAAGAGGGGACAGGTGCCTCCTACAATGAGCAGTTCTTC.

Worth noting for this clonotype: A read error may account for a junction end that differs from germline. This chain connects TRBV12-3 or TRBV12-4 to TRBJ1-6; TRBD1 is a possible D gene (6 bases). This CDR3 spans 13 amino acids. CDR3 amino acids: CAGSPGQPTPLHF. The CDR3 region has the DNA TGTGCCGGCAGTCCAGGACAGCCTACACCCCTCCACTTT.

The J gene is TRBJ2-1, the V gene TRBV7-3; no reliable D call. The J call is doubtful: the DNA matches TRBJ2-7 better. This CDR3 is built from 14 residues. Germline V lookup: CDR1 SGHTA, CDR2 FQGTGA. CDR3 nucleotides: TGTGCCAGCAGCCCGGGTTCCACCTACAATGAGCAGTACTTC. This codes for CASSPGSTYNEQYF.

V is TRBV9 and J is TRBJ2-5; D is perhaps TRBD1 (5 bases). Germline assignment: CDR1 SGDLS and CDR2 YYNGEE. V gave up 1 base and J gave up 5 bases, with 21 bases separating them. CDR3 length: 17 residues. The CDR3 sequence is CASSVRDSLFSRETQYF. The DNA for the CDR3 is TGTGCCAGCAGCGTACGAGACAGTCTGTTCTCACGCGAGACCCAGTACTTC.

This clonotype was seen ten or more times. CDR3 bases: TGCAGCGTTGACTTCGCTGGACAGGCGGAAGATGGCTACACCTTC. As protein: CSVDFAGQAEDGYTF. This chain joins TRBV29-1 and TRBJ1-2, with 7 bases aligning to TRBD1. CDR3 length: 15 residues. Germline CDR1 reads SQVTM; CDR2 reads ANQGSEA. Trimming at V came to 3 bases and at J to 6 bases, leaving 13 bases not matched to a gene.

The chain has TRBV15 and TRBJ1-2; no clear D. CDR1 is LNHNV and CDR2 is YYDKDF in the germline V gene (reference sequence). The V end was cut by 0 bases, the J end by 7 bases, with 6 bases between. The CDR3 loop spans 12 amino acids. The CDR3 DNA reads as TGTGCCACCAGCAGAGACAGGACTGGCTACACCTTC. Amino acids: CATSRDRTGYTF.

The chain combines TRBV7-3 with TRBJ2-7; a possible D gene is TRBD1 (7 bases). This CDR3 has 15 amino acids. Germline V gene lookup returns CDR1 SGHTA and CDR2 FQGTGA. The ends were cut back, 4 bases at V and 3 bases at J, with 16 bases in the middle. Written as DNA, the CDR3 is TGTGCCAGCAGCTCCGCAGGGGGGCCTCTCTACGAGCAGTACTTC. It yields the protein CASSSAGGPLYEQYF. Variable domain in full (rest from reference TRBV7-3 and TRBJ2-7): GAGVSQTPSNKVTEKGKYVELRCDPISGHTALYWYRQSLGQGPEFLIYFQGTGAADDSGLPNDRFFAVRPEGSVSTLKIQRTERGDSAVYLCASSSAGGPLYEQYFGPGTRLTVT.

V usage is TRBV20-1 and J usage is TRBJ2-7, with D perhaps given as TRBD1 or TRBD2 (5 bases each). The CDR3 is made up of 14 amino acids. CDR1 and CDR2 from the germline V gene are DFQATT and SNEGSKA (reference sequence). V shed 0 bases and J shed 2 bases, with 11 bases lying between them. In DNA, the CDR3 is TGCAGTGCTAGAGAAGGGACGGTTACCTACGAGCAGTACTTC. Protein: CSAREGTVTYEQYF.

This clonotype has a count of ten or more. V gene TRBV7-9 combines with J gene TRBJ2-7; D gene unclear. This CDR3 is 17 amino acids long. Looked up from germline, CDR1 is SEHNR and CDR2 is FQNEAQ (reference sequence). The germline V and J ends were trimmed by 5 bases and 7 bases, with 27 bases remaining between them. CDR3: CASSPDPGASTQEEQYF. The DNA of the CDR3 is TGTGCCAGCAGCCCTGATCCTGGCGCGAGTACGCAGGAGGAGCAGTACTTC.

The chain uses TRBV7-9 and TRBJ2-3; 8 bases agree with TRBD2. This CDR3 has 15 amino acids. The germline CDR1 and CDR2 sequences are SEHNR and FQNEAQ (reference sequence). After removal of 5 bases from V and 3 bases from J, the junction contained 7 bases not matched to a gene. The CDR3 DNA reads TGTGCCAGCAGCCTTGGGACTAGGGGTACAGATACGCAGTATTTT. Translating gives CASSLGTRGTDTQYF.

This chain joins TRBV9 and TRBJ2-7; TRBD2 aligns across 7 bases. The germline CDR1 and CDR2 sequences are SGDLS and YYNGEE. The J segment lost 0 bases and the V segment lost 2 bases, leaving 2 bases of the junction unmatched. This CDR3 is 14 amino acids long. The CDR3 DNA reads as TGTGCCAGCAGCGTCACTAGCGTCTCCTACGAGCAGTACTTC. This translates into CASSVTSVSYEQYF.

The CDR3 here is CASSLAGNPAYEQYF. CDR3 in DNA: TGTGCCAGCAGCTTAGCCGGCAACCCGGCCTACGAGCAGTACTTC. This sequence joins TRBV11-1 and TRBJ2-7; D gene unclear. The V gene lost 0 bases and the J gene lost 2 bases, with 11 bases spanning the gap. The CDR3 consists of 15 residues. Germline assignment: CDR1 SGHAT and CDR2 FQDESV (reference sequence).

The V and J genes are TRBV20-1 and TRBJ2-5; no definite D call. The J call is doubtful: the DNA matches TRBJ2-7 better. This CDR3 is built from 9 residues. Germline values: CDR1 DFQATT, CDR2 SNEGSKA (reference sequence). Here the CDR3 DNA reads TGCAGTGCTAGGGACGAGCAGTACTTC. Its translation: CSARDEQYF.

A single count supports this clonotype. The CDR3 loop reads CASRVRGGTEAFF. The CDR3 DNA reads TGTGCCAGCAGAGTCCGGGGTGGCACTGAAGCTTTCTTT. V usage is TRBV12-3 or TRBV12-4 and J usage is TRBJ1-1; D uncertain. The length of the CDR3 is 13 residues. The germline V and J ends were trimmed by 6 bases and 4 bases, with 12 bases remaining between them.

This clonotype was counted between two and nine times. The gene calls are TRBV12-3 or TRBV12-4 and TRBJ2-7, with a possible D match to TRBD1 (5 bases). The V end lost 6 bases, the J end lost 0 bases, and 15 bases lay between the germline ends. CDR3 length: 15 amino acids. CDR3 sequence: CASRPGADPSYEQYF. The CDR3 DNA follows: TGTGCCAGCAGGCCTGGGGCGGATCCCTCCTACGAGCAGTACTTC.

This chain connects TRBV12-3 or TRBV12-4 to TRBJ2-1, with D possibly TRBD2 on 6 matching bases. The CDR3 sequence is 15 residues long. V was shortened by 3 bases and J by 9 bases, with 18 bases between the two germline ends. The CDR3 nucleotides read TGTGCCAGCAGTTTGGAGGGTATATCGGTGGGTGAGCAGTTCTTC. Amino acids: CASSLEGISVGEQFF.

The CDR3 bases are TGTGCCAGCAGCCAACTCAGTTACGAGCAGTACTTC. Protein product: CASSQLSYEQYF. This sequence joins TRBV7-2 and TRBJ2-7; D is unresolved. Trimming pared 5 bases from V and 4 bases from J, leaving 9 bases between. In germline, CDR1 is SGHTA, CDR2 FQGNSA. This CDR3 has 12 residues.

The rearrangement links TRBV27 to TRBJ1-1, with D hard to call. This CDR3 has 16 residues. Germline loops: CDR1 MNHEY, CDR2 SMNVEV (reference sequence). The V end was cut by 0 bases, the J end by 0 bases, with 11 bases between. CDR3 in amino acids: CASSLSFGRMNTEAFF. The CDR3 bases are TGTGCCAGCAGTTTATCGTTCGGCAGGATGAACACTGAAGCTTTCTTT.

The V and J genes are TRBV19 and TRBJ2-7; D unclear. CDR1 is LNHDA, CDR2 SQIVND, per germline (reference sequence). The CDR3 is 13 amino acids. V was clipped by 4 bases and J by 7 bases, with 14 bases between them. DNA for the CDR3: TGTGCCAGTAGTACCAACCCCCTGGGGGAGCAGTACTTC. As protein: CASSTNPLGEQYF.